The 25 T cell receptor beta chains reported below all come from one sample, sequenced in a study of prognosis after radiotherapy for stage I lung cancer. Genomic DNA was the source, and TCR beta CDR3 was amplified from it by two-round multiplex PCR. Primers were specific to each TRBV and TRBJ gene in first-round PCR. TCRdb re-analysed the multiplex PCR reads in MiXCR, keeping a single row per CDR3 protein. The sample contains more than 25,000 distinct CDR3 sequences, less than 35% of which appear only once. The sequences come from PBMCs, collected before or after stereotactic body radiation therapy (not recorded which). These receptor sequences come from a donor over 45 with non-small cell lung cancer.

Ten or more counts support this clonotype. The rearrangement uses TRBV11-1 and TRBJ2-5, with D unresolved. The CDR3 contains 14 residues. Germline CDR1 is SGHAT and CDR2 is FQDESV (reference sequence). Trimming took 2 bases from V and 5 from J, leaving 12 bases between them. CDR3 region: CASSLLGLGETQYF. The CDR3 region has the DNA TGTGCCAGCAGCTTACTGGGATTAGGGGAGACCCAGTACTTC.

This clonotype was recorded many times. The CDR3 spells CASSRRESPHNEQFF. CDR3 nucleotide sequence: TGTGCCAGCAGTCGCCGGGAGTCACCCCACAATGAGCAGTTCTTC. J is TRBJ2-1 and V is TRBV7-9; a possible D gene is TRBD2 (6 bases). Germline assignment: CDR1 SEHNR and CDR2 FQNEAQ (reference sequence). The CDR3 consists of 15 residues. V was cut by 6 bases and J by 5 bases, with 17 bases left in between.

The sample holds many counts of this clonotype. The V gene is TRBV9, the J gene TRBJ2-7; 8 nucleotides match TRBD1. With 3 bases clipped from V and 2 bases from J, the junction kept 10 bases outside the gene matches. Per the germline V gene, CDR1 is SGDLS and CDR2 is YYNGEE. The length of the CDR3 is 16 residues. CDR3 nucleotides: TGTGCCAGCAGCGCCACCGCAGGGGGCGACCCCTACGAGCAGTACTTC. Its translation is CASSATAGGDPYEQYF.

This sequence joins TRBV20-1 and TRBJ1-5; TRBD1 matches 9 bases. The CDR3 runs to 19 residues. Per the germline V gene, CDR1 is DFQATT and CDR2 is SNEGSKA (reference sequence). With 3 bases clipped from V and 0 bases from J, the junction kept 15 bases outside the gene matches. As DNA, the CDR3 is TGCAGTGCTAGGCCCCCGGGACAGGGCCCCTACTATAGCAATCAGCCCCAGCATTTT. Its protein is CSARPPGQGPYYSNQPQHF.

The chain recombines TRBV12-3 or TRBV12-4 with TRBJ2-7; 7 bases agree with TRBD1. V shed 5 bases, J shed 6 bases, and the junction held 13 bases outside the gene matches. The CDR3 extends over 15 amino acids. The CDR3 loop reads CASSNRQGEGLEQYF. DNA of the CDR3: TGTGCCAGCAGTAATCGACAGGGTGAAGGACTCGAGCAGTACTTC.

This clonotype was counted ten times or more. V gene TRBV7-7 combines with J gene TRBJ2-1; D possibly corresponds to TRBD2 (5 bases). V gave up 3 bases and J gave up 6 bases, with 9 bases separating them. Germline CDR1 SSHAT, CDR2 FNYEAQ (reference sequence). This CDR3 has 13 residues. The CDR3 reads CASSFGGSNEQFF. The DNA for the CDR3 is TGTGCCAGCAGCTTTGGCGGGTCCAATGAGCAGTTCTTC.

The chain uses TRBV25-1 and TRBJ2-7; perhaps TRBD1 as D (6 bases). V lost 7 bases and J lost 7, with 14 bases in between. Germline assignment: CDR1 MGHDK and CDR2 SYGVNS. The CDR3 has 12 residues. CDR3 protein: CASTDRLVEQYF. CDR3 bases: TGTGCCAGCACGGACAGATTGGTTGAGCAGTACTTC.

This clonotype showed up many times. CDR3 sequence: CASRLGSGNTIYF. CDR3 in DNA: TGTGCCAGCAGATTGGGCTCTGGAAACACCATATATTTT. The V gene is TRBV6-1, the J gene TRBJ1-3; D is unresolved. With 6 bases removed from V and 0 bases from J, the gap between germline ends came to 6 bases. Germline lookup yields CDR1 MNHNS and CDR2 SASEGT. The CDR3 extends over 13 amino acids.

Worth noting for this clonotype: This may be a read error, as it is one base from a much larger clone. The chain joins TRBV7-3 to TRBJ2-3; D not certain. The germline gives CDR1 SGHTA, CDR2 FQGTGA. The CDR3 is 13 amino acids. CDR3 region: CSSSSSYTDTQYF. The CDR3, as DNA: TGTTCCAGCAGCTCCAGTTACACAGATACGCAGTATTTT.

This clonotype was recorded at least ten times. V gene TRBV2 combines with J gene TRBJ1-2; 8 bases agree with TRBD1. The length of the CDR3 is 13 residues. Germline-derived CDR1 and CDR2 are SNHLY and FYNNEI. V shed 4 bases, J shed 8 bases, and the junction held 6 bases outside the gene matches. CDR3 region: CASSGTGQEGYTF. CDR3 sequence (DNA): TGTGCCAGCAGTGGGACGGGACAGGAGGGCTACACCTTC.

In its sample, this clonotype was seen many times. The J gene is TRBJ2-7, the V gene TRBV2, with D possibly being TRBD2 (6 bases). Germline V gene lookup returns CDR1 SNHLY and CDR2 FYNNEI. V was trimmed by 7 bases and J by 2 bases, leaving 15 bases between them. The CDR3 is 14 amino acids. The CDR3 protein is CASNRGAGPYEQYF. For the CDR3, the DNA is TGTGCCAGCAACCGTGGAGCGGGCCCCTACGAGCAGTACTTC.

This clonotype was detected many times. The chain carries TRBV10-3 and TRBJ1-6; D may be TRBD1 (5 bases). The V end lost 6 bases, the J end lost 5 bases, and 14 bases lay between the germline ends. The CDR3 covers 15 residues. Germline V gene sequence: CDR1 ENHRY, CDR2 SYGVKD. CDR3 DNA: TGTGCCATCAGGGGGGACGCGAAGAATAATTCACCCCTCCACTTT. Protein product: CAIRGDAKNNSPLHF.

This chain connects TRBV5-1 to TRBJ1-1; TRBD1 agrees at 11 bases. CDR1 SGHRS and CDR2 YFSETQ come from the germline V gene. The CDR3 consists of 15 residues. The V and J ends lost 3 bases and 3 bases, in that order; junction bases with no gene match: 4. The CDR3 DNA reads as TGCGCCAGCAGCTGGACAGGGGGCGAGGACACTGAAGCTTTCTTT. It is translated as CASSWTGGEDTEAFF.

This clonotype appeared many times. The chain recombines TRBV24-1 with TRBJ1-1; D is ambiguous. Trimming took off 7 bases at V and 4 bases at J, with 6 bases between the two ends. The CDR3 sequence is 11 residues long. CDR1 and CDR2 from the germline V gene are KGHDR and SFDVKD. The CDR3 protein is CATRRGTEAFF. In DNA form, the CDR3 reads TGTGCCACCAGACGGGGCACTGAAGCTTTCTTT.

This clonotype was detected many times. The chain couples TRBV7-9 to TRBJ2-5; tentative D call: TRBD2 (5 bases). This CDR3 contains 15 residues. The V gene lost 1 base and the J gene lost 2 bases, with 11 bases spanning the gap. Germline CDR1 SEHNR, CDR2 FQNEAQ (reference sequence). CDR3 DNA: TGTGCCAGCAGCTTAGTCGGGGAGCGGCAAGAGACCCAGTACTTC. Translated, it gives CASSLVGERQETQYF.

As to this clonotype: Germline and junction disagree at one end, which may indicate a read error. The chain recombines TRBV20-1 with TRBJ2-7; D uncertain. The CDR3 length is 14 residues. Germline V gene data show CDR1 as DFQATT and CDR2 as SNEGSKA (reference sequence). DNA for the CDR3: TGCAGTGCTAGAAGTTGGCGGTACCTCTACGAGCAGCACTTC. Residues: CSARSWRYLYEQHF.

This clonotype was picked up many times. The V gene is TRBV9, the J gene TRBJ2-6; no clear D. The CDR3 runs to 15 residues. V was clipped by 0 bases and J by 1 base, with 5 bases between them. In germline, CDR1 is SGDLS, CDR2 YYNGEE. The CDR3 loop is CASSVATSGANVLTF. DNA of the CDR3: TGTGCCAGCAGCGTAGCTACGTCTGGGGCCAACGTCCTGACTTTC.

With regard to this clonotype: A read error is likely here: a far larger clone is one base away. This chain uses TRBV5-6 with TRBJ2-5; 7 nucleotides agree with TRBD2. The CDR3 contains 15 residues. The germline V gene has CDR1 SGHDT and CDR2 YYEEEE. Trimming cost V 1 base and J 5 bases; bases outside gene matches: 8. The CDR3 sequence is CASSLQGGLLETQYF. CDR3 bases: TGTGCCAGCAGCTTGCAGGGAGGGCTACTGGAGACCCAGTACTTC.

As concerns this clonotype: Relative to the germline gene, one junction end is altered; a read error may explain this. CDR3 loop: CSSSLQGSWRLVYGYTF. The CDR3 bases are TGTTCCAGCAGTCTGCAGGGGTCTTGGAGGCTGGTCTATGGCTACACCTTC. The rearrangement joins TRBV27 to TRBJ1-2; D is possibly TRBD1 (6 bases). The CDR3 covers 17 residues. Germline-derived CDR1 and CDR2 are MNHEY and SMNVEV (reference sequence).

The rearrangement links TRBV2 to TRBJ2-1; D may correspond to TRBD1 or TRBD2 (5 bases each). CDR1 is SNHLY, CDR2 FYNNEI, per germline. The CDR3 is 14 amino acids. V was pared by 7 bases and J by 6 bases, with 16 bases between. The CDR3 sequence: CASIDSTRGNEQFF. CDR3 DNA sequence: TGTGCCAGCATAGACTCTACTAGGGGCAATGAGCAGTTCTTC.

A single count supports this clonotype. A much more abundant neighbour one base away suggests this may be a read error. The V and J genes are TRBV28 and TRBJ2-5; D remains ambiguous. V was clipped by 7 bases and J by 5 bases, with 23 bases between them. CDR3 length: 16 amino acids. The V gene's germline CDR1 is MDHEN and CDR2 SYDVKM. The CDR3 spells CASTPSRCARGETQYF. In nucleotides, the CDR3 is TGTGCCAGCACCCCTTCCAGGTGCGCCCGAGGTGAGACCCAGTACTTC.

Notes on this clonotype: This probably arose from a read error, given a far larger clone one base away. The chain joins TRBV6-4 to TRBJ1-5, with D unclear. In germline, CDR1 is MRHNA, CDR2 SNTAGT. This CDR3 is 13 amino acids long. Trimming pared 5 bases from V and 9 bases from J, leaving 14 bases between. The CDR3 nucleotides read TGTGCCAGCAGTAATCAGGTATCCCGGCCCCAGCATTTT. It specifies CASSNQVSRPQHF.

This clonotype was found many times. The CDR3: CASSPQGETQYF. As DNA, the CDR3 is TGTGCCAGTAGTCCTCAAGGGGAGACCCAGTACTTC. The chain joins TRBV19 to TRBJ2-5; D not resolved. V was cut by 5 bases and J by 5 bases, with 9 bases left in between. CDR1 and CDR2 from the germline V gene are LNHDA and SQIVND (reference sequence). The CDR3 is 12 residues long.

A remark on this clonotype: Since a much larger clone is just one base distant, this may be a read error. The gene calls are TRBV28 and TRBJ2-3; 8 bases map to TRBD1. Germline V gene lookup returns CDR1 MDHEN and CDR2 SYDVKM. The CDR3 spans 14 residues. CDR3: CANSPSFGQGRQYF. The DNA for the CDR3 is TGTGCCAACAGTCCCTCTTTTGGACAGGGAAGGCAGTATTTT. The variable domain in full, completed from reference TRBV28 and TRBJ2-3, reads DVKVTQSSRYLVKRTGEKVFLECVQDMDHENMFWYRQDPGLGLRLIYFSYDVKMKEKGDIPEGYSVSREKKERFSLILESASTNQTSMYLCANSPSFGQGRQYFGPGTRLTVL.

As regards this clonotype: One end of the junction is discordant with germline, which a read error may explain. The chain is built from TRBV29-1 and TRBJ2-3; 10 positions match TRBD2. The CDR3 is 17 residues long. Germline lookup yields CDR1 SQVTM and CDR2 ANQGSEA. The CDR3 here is CSVVWVGTSVTSDTHYF. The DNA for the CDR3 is TGCAGCGTTGTGTGGGTCGGGACTAGCGTGACCTCAGATACGCATTATTTT.